Listed below are T cell receptor beta chains from one sample, sequenced in a study of CD8 T cells in ankylosing spondylitis. MiXCR, run by TCRdb on the 5' RACE reads, gives a single entry per CDR3 protein. This sample has 400,000 or so distinct CDR3 sequences, with 20% to 30% found just once. Sequencing input: blood, either unsorted or a sorted T cell fraction (not recorded which). The receptor set was obtained from a male donor with ankylosing spondylitis. The CDR3 runs from the conserved cysteine through the conserved F or W. A D gene is named only where the DNA matches it firmly. Clone size is not always given. Where it is, it says once, few, many or a class for expanded clones.

J gene | D gene | clone size | V gene | CDR3 DNA | CDR3 protein
TRBJ1-6 | TRBD1 | - | TRBV25-1 | TGTGCCAGCAGTGAGGGACAGTCTCGTTCACCCCTCCACTTT | CASSEGQSRSPLHF
TRBJ2-3 | - | few | TRBV20-1 | TGCAGTGCTAGGGCATGGGTCGTGTCAGATACGCAGTATTTT | CSARAWVVSDTQYF
TRBJ2-2 | - | few | TRBV28 | TGTGCCAGCAGTTTATGGAGGGGCGGTAACACCGGGGAGCTGTTTTTT | CASSLWRGGNTGELFF
TRBJ2-5 | TRBD1 | - | TRBV7-8 | TGTGCCAGCAGCTTATTGGACAGGGGAGAGACCCAGTACTTC | CASSLLDRGETQYF
TRBJ2-3 | - | few | TRBV29-1 | TGCAGCGTTGAGTCTACCGGCCCCGATACGCAGTATTTT | CSVESTGPDTQYF
TRBJ2-7 | TRBD2 | - | TRBV20-1 | TGCAGTGCTAGAGCAGGGTTAGCGGGAACCATCTACGAGCAGTACTTC | CSARAGLAGTIYEQYF
TRBJ2-1 | - | few | TRBV10-3 | TGTGCCACCAGTTCACAGAGCTCCTACAATGAGCAGTTCTTC | CATSSQSSYNEQFF
TRBJ2-5 | - | - | TRBV10-2 | TGCGCCAGCAGGGAAGTAGGGCAGCAAGAGACCCAGTACTTC | CASREVGQQETQYF
TRBJ1-4 | - | - | TRBV6-5 | TGTGCCAGCAGTTACAATTACGGGATTGATGAAAAACTGTTTTTT | CASSYNYGIDEKLFF
TRBJ2-6 | - | few | TRBV20-1 | TGCAGTGCTATTAGACTAGACTTGCCTGGGGCCAACGTCCTGACTTTC | CSAIRLDLPGANVLTF
TRBJ1-1 | TRBD1 | - | TRBV7-8 | TGTGCCAGCAGCTTATTACAGGGGACGAACACTGAAGCTTTCTTT | CASSLLQGTNTEAFF
TRBJ2-1 | TRBD2 | - | TRBV7-6 | TGTGCCAGCAGCTCCAGCGGGAAAGTCAACAATGAGCAGTTCTTC | CASSSSGKVNNEQFF
TRBJ2-1 | TRBD1 | many | TRBV29-1 | TGCAGCGGAGTCGCCGGGACAGGGAATGAGCAGTTCTTC | CSGVAGTGNEQFF
TRBJ1-1 | TRBD1 | - | TRBV15 | TGTGCCACCAGCATAAGGACAGGGAACACTGAAGCTTTCTTT | CATSIRTGNTEAFF
TRBJ1-2 | - | - | TRBV2 | TGTGCCAGCAGTGTAAACTTGGGTGGCTACACCTTC | CASSVNLGGYTF
TRBJ1-5 | - | - | TRBV6-1 | TGTGCCAGCAGTGACAGGCTGGCGGAACCTCAGCCCCAGCATTTT | CASSDRLAEPQPQHF
TRBJ1-2 | - | - | TRBV24-1 | TGTGCCACCAGTGACCGCCGTCTCTATGGCTACACCTTC | CATSDRRLYGYTF